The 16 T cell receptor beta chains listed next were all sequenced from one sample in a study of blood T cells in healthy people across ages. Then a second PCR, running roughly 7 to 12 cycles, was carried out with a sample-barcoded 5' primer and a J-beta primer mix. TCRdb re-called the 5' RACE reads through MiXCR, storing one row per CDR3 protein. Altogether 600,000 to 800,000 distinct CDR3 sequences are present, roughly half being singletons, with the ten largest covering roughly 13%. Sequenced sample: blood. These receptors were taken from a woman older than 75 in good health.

In DNA form, the CDR3 reads TGTGCCAGCAGTCCGGGACTAGCAATTAAGAATGAGCAGTTCTTC. Amino acid sequence: CASSPGLAIKNEQFF. The chain recombines TRBV2 with TRBJ2-1, with 9 bases identical to TRBD2. Germline V gene lookup returns CDR1 SNHLY and CDR2 FYNNEI. The CDR3 totals 15 residues. With 5 bases clipped from V and 7 bases from J, the junction kept 9 bases outside the gene matches. The whole variable domain, remainder taken from reference TRBV2 and TRBJ2-1, is EPEVTQTPSHQVTQMGQEVILRCVPISNHLYFYWYRQILGQKVEFLVSFYNNEISEKSEIFDDQFSVERPDGSNFTLKIRSTKLEDSAMYFCASSPGLAIKNEQFFGPGTRLTVL.

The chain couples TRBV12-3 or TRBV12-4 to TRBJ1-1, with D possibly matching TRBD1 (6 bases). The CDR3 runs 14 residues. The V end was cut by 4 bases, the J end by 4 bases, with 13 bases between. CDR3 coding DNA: TGTGCCAGCAGTTCAGACGGGGGCTTCACTGAAGCTTTCTTT. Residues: CASSSDGGFTEAFF.

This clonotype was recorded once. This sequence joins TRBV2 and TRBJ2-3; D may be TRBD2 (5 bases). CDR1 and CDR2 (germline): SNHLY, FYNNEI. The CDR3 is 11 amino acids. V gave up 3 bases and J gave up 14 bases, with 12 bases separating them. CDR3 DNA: TGTGCCAGCAGTGAGGGCGACTACTCGTATTTT. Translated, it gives CASSEGDYSYF.

CDR3 DNA: TGTGCCAGCAGCCAAGACTCCGCTGAAGCTTTCTTT. This codes for CASSQDSAEAFF. The V gene is TRBV14, the J gene TRBJ1-1; D gene uncertain. CDR3 length equals 12 residues. CDR1 is SGHDN, CDR2 FVKESK, per germline. Trimming took 0 bases from V and 6 from J, leaving 5 bases between them.

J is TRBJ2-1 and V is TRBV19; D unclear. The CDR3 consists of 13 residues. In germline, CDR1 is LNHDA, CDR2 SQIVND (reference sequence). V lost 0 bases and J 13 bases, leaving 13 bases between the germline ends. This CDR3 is CASSIDPELLQFF. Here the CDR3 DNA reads TGTGCCAGTAGTATAGATCCTGAACTTCTCCAGTTCTTC. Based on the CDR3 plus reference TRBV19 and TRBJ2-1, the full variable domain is DGGITQSPKYLFRKEGQNVTLSCEQNLNHDAMYWYRQDPGQGLRLIYYSQIVNDFQKGDIAEGYSVSREKKESFPLTVTSAQKNPTAFYLCASSIDPELLQFFGPGTRLTVL.

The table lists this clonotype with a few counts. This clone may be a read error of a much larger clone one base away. The CDR3 loop reads CASSFSDEQFF. CDR3 nucleotides: TGTGCCAGCAGCTTTTCGGATGAGCAGTTCTTC. This sequence joins TRBV5-6 and TRBJ2-1; no definite D call. Germline V gene sequence: CDR1 SGHDT, CDR2 YYEEEE. The V end was cut by 2 bases, the J end by 8 bases, with 5 bases between. The CDR3 is 11 residues long.

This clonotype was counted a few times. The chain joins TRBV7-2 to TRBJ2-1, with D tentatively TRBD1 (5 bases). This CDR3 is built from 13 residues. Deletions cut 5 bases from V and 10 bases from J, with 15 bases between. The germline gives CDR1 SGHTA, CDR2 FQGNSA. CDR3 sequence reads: CASSVRQGEEQFF. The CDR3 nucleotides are TGTGCCAGCAGCGTCCGGCAAGGGGAAGAGCAGTTCTTC.

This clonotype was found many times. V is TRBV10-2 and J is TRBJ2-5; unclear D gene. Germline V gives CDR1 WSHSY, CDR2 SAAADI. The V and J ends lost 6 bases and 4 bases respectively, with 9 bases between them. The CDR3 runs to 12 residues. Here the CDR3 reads CASRKKGETQYF. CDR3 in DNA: TGCGCCAGCAGAAAGAAGGGAGAGACCCAGTACTTC.

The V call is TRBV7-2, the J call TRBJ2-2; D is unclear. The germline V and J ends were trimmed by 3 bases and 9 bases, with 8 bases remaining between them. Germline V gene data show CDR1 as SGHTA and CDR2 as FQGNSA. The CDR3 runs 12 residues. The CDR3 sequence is CASSFASRELFF. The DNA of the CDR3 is TGTGCCAGCAGCTTCGCCTCGCGGGAGCTGTTTTTT.

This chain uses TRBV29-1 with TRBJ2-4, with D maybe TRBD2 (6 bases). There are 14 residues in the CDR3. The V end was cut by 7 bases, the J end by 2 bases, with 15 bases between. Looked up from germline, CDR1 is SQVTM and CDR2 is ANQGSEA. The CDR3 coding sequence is TGCAGCGCCGGACACGGGAGCTCCAAAAACATTCAGTACTTC. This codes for CSAGHGSSKNIQYF.

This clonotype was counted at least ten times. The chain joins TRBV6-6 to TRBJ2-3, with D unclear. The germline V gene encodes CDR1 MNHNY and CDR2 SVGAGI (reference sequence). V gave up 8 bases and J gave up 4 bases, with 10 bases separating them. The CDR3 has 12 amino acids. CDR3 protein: CASSPRPDTQYF. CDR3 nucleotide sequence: TGTGCCAGCTCCCCTAGGCCAGATACGCAGTATTTT.

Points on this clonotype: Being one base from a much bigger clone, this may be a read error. The CDR3 DNA follows: TGCGCCAGCAGCCCGATTATCGCTAGCACAGATACGCAGTATTTT. Amino acid sequence: CASSPIIASTDTQYF. The V gene is TRBV4-1, the J gene TRBJ2-3; D is unresolved. This CDR3 contains 15 residues. V lost 4 bases and J lost 0, with 11 bases in between. CDR1 is MGHRA, CDR2 YSYEKL, per germline.

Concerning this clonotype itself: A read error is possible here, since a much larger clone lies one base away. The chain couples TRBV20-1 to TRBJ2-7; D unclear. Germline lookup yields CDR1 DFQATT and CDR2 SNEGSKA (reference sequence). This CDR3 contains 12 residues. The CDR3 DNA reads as TGCAGTGCGGCTGTTAGCTCCTACGAGGAGTACTTC. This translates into CSAAVSSYEEYF.

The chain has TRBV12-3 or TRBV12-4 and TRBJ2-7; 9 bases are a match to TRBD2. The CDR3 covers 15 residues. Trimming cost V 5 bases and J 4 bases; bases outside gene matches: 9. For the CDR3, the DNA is TGTGCCAGCAGTCCAACTAGCGGGCCTTCATACGAGCAGTACTTC. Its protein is CASSPTSGPSYEQYF.

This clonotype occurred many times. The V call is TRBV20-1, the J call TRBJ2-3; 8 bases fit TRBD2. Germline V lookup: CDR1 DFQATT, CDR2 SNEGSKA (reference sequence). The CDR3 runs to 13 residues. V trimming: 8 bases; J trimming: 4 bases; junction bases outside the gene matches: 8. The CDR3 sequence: CSSQSGSADTQYF. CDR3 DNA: TGCAGTTCTCAAAGCGGGAGCGCAGATACGCAGTATTTT.

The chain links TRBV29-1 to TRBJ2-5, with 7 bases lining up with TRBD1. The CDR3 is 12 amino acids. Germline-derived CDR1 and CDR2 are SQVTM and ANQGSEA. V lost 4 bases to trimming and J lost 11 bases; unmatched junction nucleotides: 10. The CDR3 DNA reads TGCAGCGTTGGACAGGGCAGCAACGTGCAGTACTTC. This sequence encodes CSVGQGSNVQYF.